Shown below are 20 T cell receptor beta chains from a single sample sequenced in a study of shared clonotypes between healthy human individuals. Data came from immunoSEQ multiplex PCR; TCRdb stores just in-frame clones and leaves some out. This table holds 2.3 million or so clones, approximately 93% found once. The specimen was naive CD4+ T cells from PBMCs. Subset specified: CD45RA+ positively selected. These receptors were taken from a man aged 18 to 30 in good health. Some clones in this sample may be carry-over from other donors' samples.

This chain joins TRBV15 and TRBJ2-7; 7 nucleotides align to TRBD2. V dropped 0 bases and J dropped 1; count of bases not matched to a gene: 6. Per the germline V gene, CDR1 is LNHNV and CDR2 is YYDKDF (reference sequence). The CDR3 is 16 residues long. DNA for the CDR3: TGTGCCACCAGCAGAGAGGGGGGAGGGCTTTCCTACGAGCAGTACTTC. This sequence encodes CATSREGGGLSYEQYF.

V is TRBV5-4 and J is TRBJ2-3, with 9 nucleotides matching TRBD2. V lost 4 bases, J lost 2 bases, and 8 bases stayed unmatched. The germline gives CDR1 SGHNT, CDR2 YYREEE (reference sequence). This CDR3 contains 16 residues. This chain's CDR3 is CASSRRAGGFTDTQYF. CDR3 coding DNA: TGTGCCAGCAGCCGGAGAGCGGGGGGATTCACAGATACGCAGTATTTT.

The chain is built from TRBV7-9 and TRBJ2-7; D unresolved. This CDR3 comprises 15 residues. Between the trimmed V and J ends, which lost 5 bases and 0 bases, there was a span of 14 bases. From germline, CDR1 is SEHNR and CDR2 FQNEAQ (reference sequence). CDR3 coding DNA: TGTGCCAGCAGCCAGACGCGGTGGTTCTCCTACGAGCAGTACTTC. Amino acid sequence: CASSQTRWFSYEQYF.

The chain combines TRBV7-9 with TRBJ2-1; 14 bases match TRBD2. This CDR3 has 17 residues. V shed 1 base and J 14 bases; nucleotides not matched to a gene: 13. Germline CDR1 reads SEHNR; CDR2 reads FQNEAQ (reference sequence). The CDR3 protein is CASSLGGLAGGPIFKFF. The DNA of the CDR3 is TGTGCCAGCAGCTTAGGCGGACTAGCGGGAGGTCCGATTTTCAAGTTCTTC.

This rearrangement joins TRBV5-4 to TRBJ2-7; D remains ambiguous. Germline CDR1 and CDR2: SGHNT and YYREEE (reference sequence). This CDR3 contains 13 residues. V was clipped by 4 bases and J by 3 bases, with 11 bases between them. CDR3 sequence: CASSAQSLYEQYF. The CDR3 nucleotides read TGTGCCAGCAGCGCCCAGAGTCTCTACGAGCAGTACTTC.

Points on this clone: The sample contains more than one DNA sequence encoding this CDR3. The chain couples TRBV5-1 to TRBJ1-1; no clear D. CDR1 SGHRS and CDR2 YFSETQ come from the germline V gene. Trimming stripped 2 bases from V and 2 bases from J, with 7 bases between. This CDR3 comprises 13 residues. DNA of the CDR3: TGCGCCAGCAGCTTATCACGAAACACTGAAGCTTTCTTT. This encodes CASSLSRNTEAFF.

The J gene is TRBJ1-2, the V gene TRBV29-1, with 8 bases fitting TRBD1. In germline, CDR1 is SQVTM, CDR2 ANQGSEA. J lost 4 bases, V lost 5 bases, and 3 bases had no gene match. The CDR3 sequence is 12 residues long. The CDR3 region is CSVFTGGYGYTF. CDR3 bases: TGCAGCGTTTTTACAGGGGGCTATGGCTACACCTTC. The variable domain in full, with the rest retrieved from reference TRBV29-1 and TRBJ1-2, is SAVISQKPSRDICQRGTSLTIQCQVDSQVTMMFWYRQQPGQSLTLIATANQGSEATYESGFVIDKFPISRPNLTFSTLTVSNMSPEDSSIYLCSVFTGGYGYTFGSGTRLTVV.

The rearrangement joins TRBV27 to TRBJ1-2; 8 bases fit TRBD1. The germline V gene has CDR1 MNHEY and CDR2 SMNVEV (reference sequence). After removal of 6 bases from V and 2 bases from J, the junction contained 8 bases not matched to a gene. The length of the CDR3 is 15 residues. CDR3 protein: CASSKTRQGNYGYTF. The CDR3 DNA reads as TGTGCCAGCAGCAAAACGAGACAGGGGAACTATGGCTACACCTTC.

This clone showed up just once. CDR3 nucleotide sequence: TGTGCCAGCAGTTTGGTAACGGGGGGCTACACCTTC. The encoded protein is CASSLVTGGYTF. The J gene is TRBJ1-2, the V gene TRBV28, with D unclear. From germline, CDR1 is MDHEN and CDR2 SYDVKM. The CDR3 totals 12 residues. Trimming removed 3 bases from V and 8 bases from J, with 10 bases in between.

The V call is TRBV13, the J call TRBJ1-3; a weak D match, TRBD1 (6 bases). The length of the CDR3 is 13 residues. Germline loops: CDR1 PRHDT, CDR2 FYEKMQ (reference sequence). V was clipped by 5 bases and J by 2 bases, with 7 bases between them. The CDR3 sequence: CASSPGAGNTIYF. The CDR3, as DNA: TGTGCCAGCAGCCCAGGGGCTGGAAACACCATATATTTT.

This chain links TRBV9 with TRBJ1-2; D is uncertain. V was pared by 4 bases and J by 0 bases, with 13 bases between. The CDR3 contains 15 residues. Per the germline V gene, CDR1 is SGDLS and CDR2 is YYNGEE. In nucleotides, the CDR3 is TGTGCCAGCAGCCCGTTGGCCTTAGCTAACTATGGCTACACCTTC. As protein: CASSPLALANYGYTF.

The chain recombines TRBV6-6 with TRBJ2-7; D is undetermined. This CDR3 is built from 14 residues. Per germline, CDR1 MNHNY and CDR2 SVGAGI (reference sequence). V lost 4 bases and J 6 bases, leaving 16 bases between the germline ends. The CDR3 sequence is CASSSRLGPTEQYF. DNA for the CDR3: TGTGCCAGCAGTTCTCGCCTTGGTCCCACCGAGCAGTACTTC.

The chain couples TRBV29-1 to TRBJ1-1; D might be TRBD1 (5 bases). V was trimmed by 5 bases and J by 2 bases, leaving 18 bases between them. The germline gives CDR1 SQVTM, CDR2 ANQGSEA. The length of the CDR3 is 15 residues. DNA of the CDR3: TGCAGCGTTTCCGGGACGACGACACAAAACACTGAAGCTTTCTTT. Translated, it gives CSVSGTTTQNTEAFF.

As regards this clone: Additional DNA sequences in this sample encode the identical CDR3. The V and J genes are TRBV15 and TRBJ2-3, with unresolved D. V lost 0 bases and J 4 bases, leaving 11 bases between the germline ends. This CDR3 contains 15 residues. Per the germline V gene, CDR1 is LNHNV and CDR2 is YYDKDF (reference sequence). DNA for the CDR3: TGTGCCACCAGCAGAGATCGGACGGTCGCAGATACGCAGTATTTT. Translating it yields CATSRDRTVADTQYF.

The chain has TRBV10-3 and TRBJ1-2; unclear D gene. Trimming removed 0 bases at V and 2 bases at J, with 7 bases between. Looked up from germline, CDR1 is ENHRY and CDR2 is SYGVKD. There are 14 residues in the CDR3. Here the CDR3 reads CAISESYRNYGYTF. The CDR3 region has the DNA TGTGCCATCAGTGAGTCTTACAGAAACTATGGCTACACCTTC.

The V gene is TRBV5-4, the J gene TRBJ1-2, with D possibly being TRBD1 (5 bases). Trimming shortened V by 3 bases and J by 0 bases, and 12 bases separated the two germline ends. Germline CDR1 reads SGHNT; CDR2 reads YYREEE (reference sequence). The CDR3 is 15 amino acids. The DNA for the CDR3 is TGTGCCAGCAGCTCGAGGGACGGATCTAACTATGGCTACACCTTC. It specifies CASSSRDGSNYGYTF.

This clone was observed a single time. V and J are TRBV27 and TRBJ2-3, with D possibly being TRBD2 (6 bases). Germline CDR1 and CDR2: MNHEY and SMNVEV (reference sequence). V dropped 7 bases and J dropped 3 bases, with 11 bases sitting between them. CDR3 length: 13 residues. The CDR3 here is CASKAGRTDTQYF. The CDR3 DNA is TGTGCCAGCAAGGCGGGGAGGACAGATACGCAGTATTTT.

This chain uses TRBV28 with TRBJ1-5; D gene uncertain. V was pared by 2 bases and J by 3 bases, with 8 bases between. The germline V gene encodes CDR1 MDHEN and CDR2 SYDVKM. This CDR3 is 14 amino acids long. The CDR3 loop reads CASSLGPVNQPQHF. The CDR3 nucleotides are TGTGCCAGCAGTTTAGGGCCAGTCAATCAGCCCCAGCATTTT.

J is TRBJ2-1 and V is TRBV19; no reliable D call. V was cut by 4 bases and J by 9 bases, with 16 bases left in between. In germline, CDR1 is LNHDA, CDR2 SQIVND (reference sequence). This CDR3 region has 14 residues. The CDR3 DNA sequence: TGTGCCAGTAGTACACCGCTTGGGGTCTTTGAGCAGTTCTTC. It translates to CASSTPLGVFEQFF.

This chain joins TRBV7-6 and TRBJ2-5; 9 positions match TRBD2. The CDR3 has 16 residues. From germline, CDR1 is SGHVS and CDR2 FNYEAQ. V was clipped by 2 bases and J by 5 bases; unmatched bases: 9. CDR3 bases: TGTGCCAGCAGCTTAAGGTGGCGGACTAGCGATGAGACCCAGTACTTC. This translates into CASSLRWRTSDETQYF.